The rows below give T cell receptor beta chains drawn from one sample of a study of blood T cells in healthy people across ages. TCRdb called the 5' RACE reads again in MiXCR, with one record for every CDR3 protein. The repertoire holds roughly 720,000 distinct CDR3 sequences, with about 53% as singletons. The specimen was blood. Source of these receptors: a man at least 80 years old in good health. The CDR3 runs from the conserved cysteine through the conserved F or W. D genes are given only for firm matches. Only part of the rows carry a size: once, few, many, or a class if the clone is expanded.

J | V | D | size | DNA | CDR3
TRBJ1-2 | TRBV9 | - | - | TGTGCCAGCAGCGTAGCTGGAGGGGACTATGGCTACACCTTC | CASSVAGGDYGYTF
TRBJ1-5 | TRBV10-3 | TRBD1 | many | TGTGCCATCAGTGGGACAGGGAATCAGCCCCAGCATTTT | CAISGTGNQPQHF
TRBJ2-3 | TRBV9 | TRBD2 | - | TGTGCCAGCAGCGTAGAGGCGGGAGCTAGCACAGATACGCAGTATTTT | CASSVEAGASTDTQYF
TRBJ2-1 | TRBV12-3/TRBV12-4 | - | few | TGTGCCAGCAGTTTAGGGAGCGGTTCCTACAATGAGCAGTTCTTC | CASSLGSGSYNEQFF
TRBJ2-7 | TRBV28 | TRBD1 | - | TGTGCCAGCTCCCTTCCCGGGACAGGGTCCCACGAGCAGTACTTC | CASSLPGTGSHEQYF
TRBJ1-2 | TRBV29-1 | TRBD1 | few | TGCAGCGCCCGGAGGACAGGCCTGAACTATGGCTACACCTTC | CSARRTGLNYGYTF
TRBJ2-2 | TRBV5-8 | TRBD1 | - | TGTGCCAGCAGCCCATGGTGGGCAGGGGGCAACACCGGGGAGCTGTTTTTT | CASSPWWAGGNTGELFF
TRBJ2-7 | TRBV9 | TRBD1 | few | TGTGCCAGCAGCGCAGCTAGAAGGGACAGTTCCTACGAGCAGTACTTC | CASSAARRDSSYEQYF
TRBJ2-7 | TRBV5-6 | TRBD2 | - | TGTGCCAGCAGCGGGGGACTAGCGGGAGGGCCCTCCTACGAGCAGTACTTC | CASSGGLAGGPSYEQYF
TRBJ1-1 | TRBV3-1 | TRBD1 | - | TGTGCCAGCAGCCAAGGGGACAGCGCAATGGGAGCTTTCTTT | CASSQGDSAMGAFF
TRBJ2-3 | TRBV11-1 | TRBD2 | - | TGTGCCAGCAGCTGGACTAGCGGGAGGGCCCCCTCCACAGATACGCAGTATTTT | CASSWTSGRAPSTDTQYF
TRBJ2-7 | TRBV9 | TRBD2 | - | TGTGCCAGCAGCGTACTCCCGGGGGGCGAGCAGTACTTC | CASSVLPGGEQYF
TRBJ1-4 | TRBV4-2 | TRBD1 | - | TGTGCCAGCAGCCAAGGTCCGGGACAGGGTAATGAAAAACTGTTTTTT | CASSQGPGQGNEKLFF
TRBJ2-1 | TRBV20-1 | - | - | TGCAGTGCTAGACGTACCGCTGAGCAGTTCTTC | CSARRTAEQFF
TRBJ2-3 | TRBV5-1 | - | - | TGCGCCAGCAGCGTCACCAACCACCCCACAGATACGCAGTATTTT | CASSVTNHPTDTQYF
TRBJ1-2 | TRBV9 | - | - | TGTGCCAGCAGCGCGTCAGGCAAGGCCTACGGCTACACCTTC | CASSASGKAYGYTF
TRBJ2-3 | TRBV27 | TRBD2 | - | TGTGCCAGCAGGGGGACTAGCGGGAGATATACGCAGTATTTT | CASRGTSGRYTQYF
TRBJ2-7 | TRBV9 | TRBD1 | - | TGTGCCAGCAGCGTAGGGGGACAGGGGAGCGAGCAGTACTTC | CASSVGGQGSEQYF
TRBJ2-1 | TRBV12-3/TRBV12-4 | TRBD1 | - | TGTGCCAGCAGGGGACAGGGGGCGGGCAATGAGCAGTTCTTC | CASRGQGAGNEQFF
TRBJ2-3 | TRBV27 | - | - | TGTGCCAGCAGTTTTCTACCCTTGGATACGCAGTATTTT | CASSFLPLDTQYF
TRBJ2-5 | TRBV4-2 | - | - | TGTGCCAGCAGCCAATATGACGGGCAGGACTACCAAGAGACCCAGTACTTC | CASSQYDGQDYQETQYF
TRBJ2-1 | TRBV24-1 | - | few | TGTGCCACCAGTGACCCGGACGAAGGCAATGAGCAGTTCTTC | CATSDPDEGNEQFF
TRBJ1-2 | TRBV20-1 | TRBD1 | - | TGCAGTGCTAGGTCCGGAGACAGGGAGGGCTATGGCTACACCTTC | CSARSGDREGYGYTF
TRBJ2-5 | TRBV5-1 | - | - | TGCGCCAGCAGCTTGCCGGCGGGAGAGACCCAGTACTTC | CASSLPAGETQYF
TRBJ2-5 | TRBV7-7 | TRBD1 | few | TGTGCCAGCAGCTTTGATGACAGGGGAGGGACCCAGTACTTC | CASSFDDRGGTQYF
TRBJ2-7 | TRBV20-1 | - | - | TGCAGTGCTAGAGCCGGAAGCGGGTCGTCCTACGAGCAGTACTTC | CSARAGSGSSYEQYF
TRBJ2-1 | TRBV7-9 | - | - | TGTGCCAGCAGCTTAGGAAAAACTCTTGGTGAGCAGTTCTTC | CASSLGKTLGEQFF
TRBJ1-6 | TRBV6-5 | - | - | TGTGCCAGCAGCCCCGGCGCAGCGAATTCACCCCCCCACTTT | CASSPGAANSPPHF
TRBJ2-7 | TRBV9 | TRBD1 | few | TGTGCCAGCAGCGTAGGGCAGAAACAGGGGGACTACGAGCAGTACTTC | CASSVGQKQGDYEQYF
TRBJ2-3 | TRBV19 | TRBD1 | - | TGTGCCAGTAGTCTTTCGCTTGGGGACAGATACGCGTATTTT | CASSLSLGDRYAYF
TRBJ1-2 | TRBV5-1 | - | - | TGCGCCAGCAGCTTGAGTGTACTCTATGGCTACACCTTC | CASSLSVLYGYTF
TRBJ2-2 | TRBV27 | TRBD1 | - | TGTGCCAGCAGTCGGACAGGGATACTCACCGGGGAGCTGTTTTTT | CASSRTGILTGELFF
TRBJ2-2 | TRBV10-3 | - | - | TGTGCCATCAGTGGGCTAGCGTGGGCCGGGGAGCTGTTTTTT | CAISGLAWAGELFF
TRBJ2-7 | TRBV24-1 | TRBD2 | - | TGTGCCATCTCAGCGGGAGGTCCCTACGAGCAGTACTTC | CAISAGGPYEQYF
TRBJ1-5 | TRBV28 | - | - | TGTGCCAGCTATGGGGGGCAATATCAGCCCCAGCATTTT | CASYGGQYQPQHF
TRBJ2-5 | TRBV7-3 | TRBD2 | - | TGTGCCAGCAGCTCTCTAGCGGGAGTGTATGAGGAGCAGTACTTC | CASSSLAGVYEEQYF
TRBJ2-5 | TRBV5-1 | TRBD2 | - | TGCGCCAGCAGAGGAACGGGAGGGCCGGGGGAGACCCAGTACTTC | CASRGTGGPGETQYF
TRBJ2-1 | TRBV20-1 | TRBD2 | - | TGCAGTGCTTCTAGGACTAGCGGGAGGGCCGTTAGTGAGCAGTTCTTC | CSASRTSGRAVSEQFF
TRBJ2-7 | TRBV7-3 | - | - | TGTGCCAGCAGCATAGGACTGCAGTACGAGCAGTACTTC | CASSIGLQYEQYF
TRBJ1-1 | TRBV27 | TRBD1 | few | TGTGCCAGCAGTCCCCGACAGGGTATGGCTGAAGCTTTCTTT | CASSPRQGMAEAFF
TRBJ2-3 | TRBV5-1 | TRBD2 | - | TGCGCCAGCAGCCCAGCTGGGGGGGGAAGCACAGATACGCAGTATTTT | CASSPAGGGSTDTQYF
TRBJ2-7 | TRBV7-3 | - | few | TGTGCCAGCAGCATGGGGACTTTAAGCTCCTACGAGCAGTACTTC | CASSMGTLSSYEQYF